The present entry profiles one TCR beta chain with its context. TCRdb processed the RT-PCR reads anew with MiXCR; each CDR3 protein has one entry. The table has approximately 310,000 distinct CDR3 sequences, about a fifth seen once. The data were obtained in a study of response to subunit inactivated influenza vaccine. Sequenced material: PBMCs from blood, taken less than 22 months after vaccination. This sequence was found in a man aged 50 to 69 who received an inactivated influenza vaccine.

The CDR3 sequence: CASSQVARATNEKLFF. CDR3 DNA sequence: TGCGCCAGCAGCCAAGTCGCCAGGGCAACTAATGAAAAACTGTTTTTT. V is TRBV4-1 and J is TRBJ1-4, with D tentatively TRBD1 (5 bases). The CDR3 totals 16 residues. Looked up from germline, CDR1 is MGHRA and CDR2 is YSYEKL. V dropped 1 base and J dropped 0 bases, with 9 bases sitting between them.